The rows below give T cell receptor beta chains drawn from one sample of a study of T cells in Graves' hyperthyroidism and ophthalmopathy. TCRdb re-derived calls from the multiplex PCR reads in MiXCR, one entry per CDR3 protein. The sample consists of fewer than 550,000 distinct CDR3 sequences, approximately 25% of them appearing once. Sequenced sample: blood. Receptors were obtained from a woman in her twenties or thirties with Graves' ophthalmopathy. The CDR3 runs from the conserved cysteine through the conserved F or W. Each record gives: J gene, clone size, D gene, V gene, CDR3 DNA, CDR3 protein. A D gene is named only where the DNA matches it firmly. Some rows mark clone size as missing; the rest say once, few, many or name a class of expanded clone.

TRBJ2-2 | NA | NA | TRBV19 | TGTGCCAGTAGTATTCATGGAAGGGCCGGGGAGCTGTTTTTT | CASSIHGRAGELFF
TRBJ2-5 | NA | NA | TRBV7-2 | TGTGCCAGCAGAGATCGTAGCGGAAAAAAAGAGACCCAGTACTTC | CASRDRSGKKETQYF
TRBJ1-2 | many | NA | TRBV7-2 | TGTGCCAGCAGCTTAGTCGCAGGGACCAACTATGGCTACACCTTC | CASSLVAGTNYGYTF
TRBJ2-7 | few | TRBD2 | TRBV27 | TGTGCCAGCAGTTTCCGAGGGAGGGGCTACGAGCAGTACTTC | CASSFRGRGYEQYF
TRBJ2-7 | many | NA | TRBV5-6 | TGTGCCAGCAGCTTGTTACGGGGTCGACCGCCCGGGGAGTGGCAGTACTTC | CASSLLRGRPPGEWQYF
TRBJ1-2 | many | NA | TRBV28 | TGTGCCAGCCGAACAGGGATTAACTATGGCTACACCTTC | CASRTGINYGYTF
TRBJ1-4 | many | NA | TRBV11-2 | TGTGCCAGCAGCCATAATGAAAAACTGTTTTTT | CASSHNEKLFF
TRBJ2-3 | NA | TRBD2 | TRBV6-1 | TGTGCCAGCAGTCATAGCGGGGACACAGATACGCAGTATTTT | CASSHSGDTDTQYF
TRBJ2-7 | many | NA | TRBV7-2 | TGTGCCAGCAGCTTAGCGGGCTCGGGGGAGCAGTACTTC | CASSLAGSGEQYF
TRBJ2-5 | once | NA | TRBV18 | TGTGCCAGCTCATCGTCGATACAGGGTTTTCAAGAGACCCAGTACTTC | CASSSSIQGFQETQYF
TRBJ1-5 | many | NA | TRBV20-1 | TGCAGTGCTAGCAACGAGGGACATCAGCCCCAGCATTTT | CSASNEGHQPQHF
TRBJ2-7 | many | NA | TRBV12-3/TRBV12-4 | TGTGCCAGCAGTTTCGCCCCAAAAACCTACGAGCAGTACTTC | CASSFAPKTYEQYF
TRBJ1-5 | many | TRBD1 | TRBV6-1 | TGTGCCAGCAGTGCGGGGACAGGGGCTGGGCAGCCCCAGCATTTT | CASSAGTGAGQPQHF
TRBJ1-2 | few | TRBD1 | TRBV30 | TGTGCCTGGAGTGTAACTGGGACAGCTTATGGCTACACCTTC | CAWSVTGTAYGYTF
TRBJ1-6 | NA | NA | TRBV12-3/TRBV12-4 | TGTGCCAGCAGTTTTGTACAGGGTGTTTCACCCCTCCACTTT | CASSFVQGVSPLHF
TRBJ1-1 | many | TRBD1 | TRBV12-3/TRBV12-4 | TGTGCCAGCAGTACCGGGACAGGGGTGAGCACTGAAGCTTTCTTT | CASSTGTGVSTEAFF
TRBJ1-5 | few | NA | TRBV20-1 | TGCAGTGCTCTTAATAGCAATCAGCCCCAGCATTTT | CSALNSNQPQHF
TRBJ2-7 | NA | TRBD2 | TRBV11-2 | TGTGCCAGCAGCTTACCACCCGGGACTAGCGGTTTCTCCTACGAGCAGTACTTC | CASSLPPGTSGFSYEQYF
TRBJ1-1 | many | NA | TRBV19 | TGTGCCAGTAGTATAAGCGGGACACTTTACACTGAAGCTTTCTTT | CASSISGTLYTEAFF
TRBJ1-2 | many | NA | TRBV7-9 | TGTGCCAGCAGCCAAAACAGGCCCTGGGATGGCTACACCTTC | CASSQNRPWDGYTF
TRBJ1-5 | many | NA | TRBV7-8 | TGTGCCAGCAGCTTAGGGGGGGGGGTTAATCAGCCCCAGCATTTT | CASSLGGGVNQPQHF
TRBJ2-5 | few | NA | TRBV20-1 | TGCAGTGCTAGGTTCATTCAAGAGACCCAGTACTTC | CSARFIQETQYF
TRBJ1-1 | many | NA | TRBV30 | TGTGCCTGGAGTGCACAGGGGAACACTGAAGCTTTCTTT | CAWSAQGNTEAFF
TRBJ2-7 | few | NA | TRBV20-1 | TGCAGTGCTTATATCGCGGTCCAACCCTACGAGCAGTACTTC | CSAYIAVQPYEQYF
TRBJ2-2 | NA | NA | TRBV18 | TGTGCCAGCTCACCTTCCTTCAGGGTGGCCGGGGAGCTGTTTTTT | CASSPSFRVAGELFF
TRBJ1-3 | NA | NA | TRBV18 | TGTGCCAGCTCACCAGTTCCAGCTATCAGCTCTGGAAACACCATATATTTT | CASSPVPAISSGNTIYF
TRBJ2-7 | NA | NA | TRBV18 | TGTGCCAGCTCGGAAACTGCGAGCTCCTACGAGCAGTACTTC | CASSETASSYEQYF
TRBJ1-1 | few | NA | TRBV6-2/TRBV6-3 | TGTGCCAGCATCTTGGCGGGGGGAAACACTGAAGCTTTCTTT | CASILAGGNTEAFF
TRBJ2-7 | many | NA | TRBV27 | TGTGCCAGCAGTTTGACTACGGGACACAGGGTTGTGGACGAGCAGTACTTC | CASSLTTGHRVVDEQYF
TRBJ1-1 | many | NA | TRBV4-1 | TGCGCCAGCAGCCTAACAGGGCTGGGAGACACTGAAGCTTTCTTT | CASSLTGLGDTEAFF
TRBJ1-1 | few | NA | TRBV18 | TGTGCCAGCTCACCACGTTCCGGCGGGCAGGGGAGTGAAGCTTTCTTT | CASSPRSGGQGSEAFF
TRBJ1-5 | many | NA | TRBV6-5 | TGTGCCAGCAGCAGGACAGGCAATCAGCCCCAGCATTTT | CASSRTGNQPQHF
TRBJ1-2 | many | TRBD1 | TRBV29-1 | TGCAGCGTCGGACAGGGGGCAAACTATGGCTACACCTTC | CSVGQGANYGYTF
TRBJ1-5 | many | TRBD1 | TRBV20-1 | TGCAGTGCCCCACAGGGGGCAACGGATCAGCCCCAGCATTTT | CSAPQGATDQPQHF
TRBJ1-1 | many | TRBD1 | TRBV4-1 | TGCGCCAGCAGCCAAGTCCCGGGACAGTTGAACACTGAAGCTTTCTTT | CASSQVPGQLNTEAFF
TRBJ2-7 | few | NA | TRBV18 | TGTGCCAGCTCACCACAACAGGAGTCCTACGAGCAGTACTTC | CASSPQQESYEQYF
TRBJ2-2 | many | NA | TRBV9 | TGTGCCAGCAGCGCTTACAATTCCGCGAACACCGGGGAGCTGTTTTTT | CASSAYNSANTGELFF
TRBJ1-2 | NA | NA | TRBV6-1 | TGTGCCAGCAGTGAACAAATCCAGGGCTATGGCTACACCTTC | CASSEQIQGYGYTF
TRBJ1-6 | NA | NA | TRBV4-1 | TGCGCCAGCAGCCAAGATCCCGGGTTCTATAATTCACCCCTCCACTTT | CASSQDPGFYNSPLHF
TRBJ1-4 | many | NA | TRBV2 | TGTGCCAGCCGGGAGCAGAATGAAAAACTGTTTTTT | CASREQNEKLFF
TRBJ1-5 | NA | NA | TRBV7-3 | TGTGCCAGCAGCTTTCTTCTACAGGGTCCAAATCAGCCCCAGCATTTT | CASSFLLQGPNQPQHF
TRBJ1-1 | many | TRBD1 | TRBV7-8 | TGTGCCAGCAGTCGCAGGGACAGAGAAGCTTTCTTT | CASSRRDREAFF
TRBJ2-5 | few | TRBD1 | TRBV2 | TGTGCCAGTCAGGGACAGCAAGAGACCCAGTACTTC | CASQGQQETQYF
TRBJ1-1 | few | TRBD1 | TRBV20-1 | TGCAGACAGGGGGTGAGCACTGAAGCTTTCTTT | CRQGVSTEAFF